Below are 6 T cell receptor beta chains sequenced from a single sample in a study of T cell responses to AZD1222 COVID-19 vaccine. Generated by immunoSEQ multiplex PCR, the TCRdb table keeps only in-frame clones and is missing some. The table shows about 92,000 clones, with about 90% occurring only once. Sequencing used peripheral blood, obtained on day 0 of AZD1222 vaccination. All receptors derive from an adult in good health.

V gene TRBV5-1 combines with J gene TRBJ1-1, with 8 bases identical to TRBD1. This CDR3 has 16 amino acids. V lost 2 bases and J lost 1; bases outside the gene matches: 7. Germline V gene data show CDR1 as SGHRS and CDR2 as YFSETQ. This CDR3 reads CASSFNRGLGNTEAFF. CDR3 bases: TGCGCCAGCAGCTTTAACAGGGGGTTGGGGAACACTGAAGCTTTCTTT. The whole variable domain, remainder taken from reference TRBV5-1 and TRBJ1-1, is KAGVTQTPRYLIKTRGQQVTLSCSPISGHRSVSWYQQTPGQGLQFLFEYFSETQRNKGNFPGRFSGRQFSNSRSEMNVSTLELGDSALYLCASSFNRGLGNTEAFFGQGTRLTVV.

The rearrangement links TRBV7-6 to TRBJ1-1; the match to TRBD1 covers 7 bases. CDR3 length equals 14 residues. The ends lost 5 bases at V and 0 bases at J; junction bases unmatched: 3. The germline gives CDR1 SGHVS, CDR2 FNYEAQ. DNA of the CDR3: TGTGCCAGCAGCATGGGACAGCTGAACACTGAAGCTTTCTTT. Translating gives CASSMGQLNTEAFF.

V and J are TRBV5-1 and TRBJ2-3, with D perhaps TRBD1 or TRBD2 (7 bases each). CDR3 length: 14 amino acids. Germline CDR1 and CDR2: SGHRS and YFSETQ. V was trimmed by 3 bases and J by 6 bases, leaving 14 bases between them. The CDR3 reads CASSWEGAEDTQYF. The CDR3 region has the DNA TGCGCCAGCAGCTGGGAGGGGGCGGAGGATACGCAGTATTTT. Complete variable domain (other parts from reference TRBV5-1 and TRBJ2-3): KAGVTQTPRYLIKTRGQQVTLSCSPISGHRSVSWYQQTPGQGLQFLFEYFSETQRNKGNFPGRFSGRQFSNSRSEMNVSTLELGDSALYLCASSWEGAEDTQYFGPGTRLTVL.

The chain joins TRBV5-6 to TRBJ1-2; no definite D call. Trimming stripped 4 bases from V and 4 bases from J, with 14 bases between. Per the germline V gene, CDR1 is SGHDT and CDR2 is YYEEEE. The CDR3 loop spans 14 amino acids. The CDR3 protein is CASSHRATFYGYTF. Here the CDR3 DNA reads TGTGCCAGCAGCCACCGGGCCACGTTCTATGGCTACACCTTC.

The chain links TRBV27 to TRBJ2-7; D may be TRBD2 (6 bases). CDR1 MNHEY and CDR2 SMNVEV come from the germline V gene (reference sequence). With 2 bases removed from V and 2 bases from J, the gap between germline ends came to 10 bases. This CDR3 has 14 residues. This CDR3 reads CASSLGGNPYEQYF. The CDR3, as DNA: TGTGCCAGCAGTTTAGGGGGGAACCCCTACGAGCAGTACTTC.

In DNA form, the CDR3 reads TGTGCCAGCAGCCTAACTCGGGGCGGATTCGTTGAAGCTTTCTTT. Amino acids: CASSLTRGGFVEAFF. The J gene is TRBJ1-1, the V gene TRBV7-2; possibly TRBD1 for D (5 bases). The CDR3 runs to 15 residues. V gave up 5 bases and J gave up 7 bases, with 20 bases separating them. The germline V gene encodes CDR1 SGHTA and CDR2 FQGNSA.